Listed below are T cell receptor beta chains from one sample, sequenced in a study of OX40 agonist ivuxolimab in advanced cancers. Some clones are missing from TCRdb's copy, which holds only in-frame ones; the method was immunoSEQ multiplex PCR. The sample includes tens of thousands of clones, approximately 88% of them seen just once. The sample here was CD4+ or CD8+ T cells sorted from blood, taken in a trial of the OX40 agonist ivuxolimab. All receptors come from an adult with an advanced solid tumor such as melanoma, head and neck, liver or kidney cancer. Both conserved end residues are part of each CDR3. Fields, in order: J gene, clone size, V gene, D gene, CDR3 protein, CDR3 DNA. The D gene is left open where the match is weak. Clone size is shown for a subset of rows, as once, few, many or a class of expanded clone.

TRBJ2-7 | - | TRBV10-3 | - | CAISSPTGNTYEQYF | TGTGCCATCAGTTCCCCGACAGGAAATACCTACGAGCAGTACTTC
TRBJ2-7 | - | TRBV28 | TRBD1 | CASNRDRDYEQYF | TGTGCCAGCAACCGGGACAGGGACTACGAGCAGTACTTC
TRBJ1-2 | - | TRBV11-2 | - | CASSFRGGYTF | TGTGCCAGCAGCTTCAGGGGCGGCTACACCTTC
TRBJ2-1 | - | TRBV18 | - | CASSPPSKGNEQFF | TGTGCCAGCTCACCACCATCTAAGGGCAATGAGCAGTTCTTC
TRBJ2-2 | - | TRBV6-4 | - | CASSEENTGELFF | TGTGCCAGCAGTGAGGAGAACACCGGGGAGCTGTTTTTT
TRBJ1-2 | - | TRBV9 | TRBD1 | CASHRGGGYTF | TGTGCCAGCCACAGGGGAGGAGGCTACACCTTC
TRBJ2-7 | - | TRBV5-8 | - | CASSLARQGSYEQYF | TGTGCCAGCAGCTTGGCACGACAAGGTTCCTACGAGCAGTACTTC
TRBJ2-2 | - | TRBV7-3 | TRBD1 | CASSETGRTGELFF | TGTGCCAGCAGCGAGACAGGGCGCACCGGGGAGCTGTTTTTT
TRBJ2-2 | once | TRBV11-1 | - | CASSFFFTGELFF | TGTGCCAGCAGCTTTTTTTTTACCGGGGAGCTGTTTTTT
TRBJ2-2 | - | TRBV6-6 | TRBD1 | CATYPHQGDTGELFF | TGTGCCACTTACCCCCATCAGGGGGACACCGGGGAGCTGTTTTTT
TRBJ2-5 | - | TRBV25-1 | - | CASIENLSGETQYF | TGTGCCAGCATCGAAAATCTGTCAGGGGAGACCCAGTACTTC
TRBJ1-4 | - | TRBV11-2 | - | CASSSYGNEKLFF | TGTGCCAGCAGCTCATATGGGAATGAAAAACTGTTTTTT
TRBJ2-1 | - | TRBV18 | - | CASSPGTSQNNEQFF | TGTGCCAGCTCACCGGGGACTTCACAAAACAATGAGCAGTTCTTC
TRBJ2-3 | once | TRBV10-3 | - | CAISGTGRADTQYF | TGTGCCATCAGTGGGACAGGGAGGGCAGATACGCAGTATTTT
TRBJ2-3 | - | TRBV5-4 | - | CASSYGTVDTQYF | TGTGCCAGCAGCTATGGGACTGTAGATACGCAGTATTTT
TRBJ1-1 | - | TRBV7-3 | - | CASSPGTINTEAFF | TGTGCCAGCAGCCCCGGGACAATCAACACTGAAGCTTTCTTT
TRBJ1-4 | - | TRBV6-1 | TRBD1 | CASSRAGQVNEKLFF | TGTGCCAGCAGTCGTGCCGGACAGGTTAATGAAAAACTGTTTTTT
TRBJ1-2 | - | TRBV5-1 | - | CASSFGRSLRGYTF | TGCGCCAGCAGCTTCGGACGATCCTTAAGAGGCTACACCTTC
TRBJ2-7 | - | TRBV7-9 | TRBD2 | CASSSTLAGGPYEQYF | TGTGCCAGCAGCTCCACCCTAGCGGGGGGCCCCTACGAGCAGTACTTC
TRBJ2-5 | once | TRBV5-1 | TRBD1 | CASSLTGGEETQYF | TGCGCCAGCAGCTTAACAGGGGGCGAAGAGACCCAGTACTTC
TRBJ2-7 | - | TRBV16 | TRBD1 | CASSQSGTGKHEQYF | TGTGCCAGCAGCCAATCCGGGACAGGGAAGCACGAGCAGTACTTC
TRBJ1-1 | - | TRBV5-1 | - | CASFPEGKTVYTEAFF | TGCGCCAGCTTCCCTGAGGGAAAGACCGTATACACTGAAGCTTTCTTT
TRBJ2-4 | - | TRBV6-5 | - | CASSYSDSKNIQYF | TGTGCCAGCAGTTACTCTGACAGCAAAAACATTCAGTACTTC
TRBJ1-4 | - | TRBV28 | - | CASSLLGTSDEKLFF | TGTGCCAGCAGTTTACTTGGGACGTCCGATGAAAAACTGTTTTTT
TRBJ1-6 | - | TRBV6-6 | - | CASSYRQVNSPLHF | TGTGCCAGCAGTTACAGACAGGTTAATTCACCCCTCCACTTT
TRBJ2-2 | once | TRBV5-4 | - | CASSLATSRNTGELFF | TGTGCCAGCAGCTTGGCAACTAGCAGGAACACCGGGGAGCTGTTTTTT
TRBJ1-1 | once | TRBV28 | - | CASSLLGRGREAFF | TGTGCCAGCAGTTTATTGGGGAGGGGTCGTGAAGCTTTCTTT
TRBJ1-6 | - | TRBV28 | - | CASSSGERSYNSPLHF | TGTGCCAGCAGTTCAGGGGAACGCTCCTATAATTCACCCCTCCACTTT
TRBJ1-1 | - | TRBV19 | - | CASSPSGGRLGTEAFF | TGTGCCAGTAGTCCAAGCGGCGGGAGACTCGGGACTGAAGCTTTCTTT
TRBJ2-1 | - | TRBV4-1 | - | CASSQEWSNEQFF | TGCGCCAGCAGCCAAGAATGGTCCAATGAGCAGTTCTTC
TRBJ2-5 | few | TRBV5-1 | - | CASSLQAGREETQYF | TGCGCCAGCAGCTTGCAGGCGGGGCGGGAAGAGACCCAGTACTTC
TRBJ1-1 | - | TRBV6-6 | TRBD1 | CASSLNRGETEAFF | TGTGCCAGCAGCTTGAACAGGGGAGAGACTGAAGCTTTCTTT
TRBJ1-1 | - | TRBV2 | - | CASLFNGNTEAFF | TGTGCCAGCTTGTTTAACGGGAACACTGAAGCTTTCTTT
TRBJ1-5 | few | TRBV10-3 | TRBD1 | CATRQGGQPQHF | TGTGCCACCCGACAGGGTGGTCAGCCCCAGCATTTT
TRBJ2-7 | - | TRBV5-1 | TRBD2 | CASRPSVAGAKEQYF | TGCGCCAGCAGGCCGTCCGTAGCGGGAGCTAAAGAGCAGTACTTC
TRBJ1-5 | - | TRBV6-1 | - | CASSFGGQPQHF | TGTGCCAGCTCCTTTGGGGGGCAGCCCCAGCATTTT
TRBJ1-1 | - | TRBV4-2 | - | CASSQDINREAEAFF | TGTGCCAGCAGCCAAGATATCAACAGGGAAGCTGAAGCTTTCTTT
TRBJ2-5 | - | TRBV5-1 | - | CASSSQGMGDGETQYF | TGCGCCAGCAGCTCCCAGGGGATGGGGGACGGGGAGACCCAGTACTTC
TRBJ2-3 | - | TRBV28 | TRBD2 | CASSPGTRWFLTDTQYF | TGTGCCAGCAGCCCTGGGACTAGATGGTTTCTCACAGATACGCAGTATTTT
TRBJ2-7 | - | TRBV28 | - | CASLSGTLYEQYF | TGTGCCAGTCTTTCCGGGACCCTCTACGAGCAGTACTTC
TRBJ1-1 | - | TRBV21-1 | - | CASSKGDRGRVEAFF | TGTGCCAGCAGCAAAGGCGACAGGGGAAGAGTTGAAGCTTTCTTT
TRBJ1-5 | - | TRBV7-8 | - | CASSLVNDQPQHF | TGTGCCAGCAGCTTAGTAAATGATCAGCCCCAGCATTTT
TRBJ1-3 | - | TRBV5-1 | - | CASSLVPYPAGNTIYF | TGCGCCAGCAGCTTGGTACCTTATCCGGCTGGAAACACCATATATTTT
TRBJ1-2 | - | TRBV9 | - | CASSAGPGADYGYTF | TGTGCCAGCAGCGCTGGACCAGGGGCTGACTATGGCTACACCTTC
TRBJ1-2 | - | TRBV5-1 | - | CASSSAAGYGYTF | TGCGCCAGCAGCTCAGCGGCCGGGTATGGCTACACCTTC
TRBJ1-1 | - | TRBV7-2 | TRBD1 | CASSLRDRKAFF | TGTGCCAGCAGCTTAAGGGACAGGAAAGCTTTCTTT
TRBJ2-7 | - | TRBV19 | TRBD2 | CASSTRTSGIGYEQYF | TGTGCCAGTAGTACACGGACTAGCGGGATCGGCTACGAGCAGTACTTC
TRBJ2-3 | - | TRBV15 | TRBD1 | CATSRGQGALADTQYF | TGTGCCACCAGCAGGGGACAGGGGGCGCTAGCGGATACGCAGTATTTT
TRBJ1-4 | - | TRBV5-6 | - | CASYRAPNEKLFF | TGTGCCAGCTACAGGGCTCCTAATGAAAAACTGTTTTTT